The present T cell receptor (beta chain) was sequenced within a study of naive and memory T cell subsets. This clonotype showed up many times. Four PCR rounds used nested alpha and beta constant region primers plus the SP2 primer. TCRdb reprocessed the UMI-ligation and nested PCR reads with MiXCR, giving one entry per CDR3 protein. The sample contains around 30,000 distinct CDR3 sequences, about 7.4% of which appear only once. Sample treatment: skin biopsy from PPD injection site in Mantoux-positive individual. An oligonucleotide containing a UMI was ligated to the 3' end of TCR cDNA. Individuals with a positive Mantoux test gave biopsies from PPD-injected skin. The germline V gene has CDR1 MNHEY and CDR2 SVGAGI. Trimming shortened V by 7 bases and J by 2 bases, and 20 bases separated the two germline ends. The CDR3 is 16 amino acids.

The chain links TRBV6-5 to TRBJ1-2; TRBD1 might be the D (6 bases). Sequencing used skin, obtained from a tuberculin skin test site. The source of this sequence is an adult in good health. As DNA, the CDR3 is TGTGCCAGCAAGACACAGGGATACCCGGAGAACTATGGCTACACCTTC. Amino acid sequence: CASKTQGYPENYGYTF.